Each of the 27 T cell receptor beta chains below was sequenced from the same sample in a study of cytomegalovirus exposure and HLA in healthy donors (dated by TCRdb to about 2017). The library came from the immunoSEQ multiplex PCR assay. TCRdb limited this immuneACCESS table to in-frame rearrangements with V and J called. A share of clones is missing; checked studies link under half to unresolved V genes, and the rest is unexplained. Counted in this sample were 300,000 to 350,000 clones; around 90% of them appeared once. The top ten hold around 1% of the sample. Sequencing used PBMCs. These TCRs come from a man in his thirties or forties in good health and CMV-seronegative.

The rearrangement links TRBV5-1 to TRBJ1-6; D gene unclear. This CDR3 spans 16 amino acids. Trimming left V 1 base short and J 0 bases short, with 8 bases between. The germline V gene encodes CDR1 SGHRS and CDR2 YFSETQ. CDR3 region: CASSLLGSSYNSPLHF. CDR3 sequence (DNA): TGCGCCAGCAGCTTGCTGGGGAGCTCCTATAATTCACCCCTCCACTTT. The full variable domain, in which reference TRBV5-1 and TRBJ1-6 provide the parts outside the CDR3, is KAGVTQTPRYLIKTRGQQVTLSCSPISGHRSVSWYQQTPGQGLQFLFEYFSETQRNKGNFPGRFSGRQFSNSRSEMNVSTLELGDSALYLCASSLLGSSYNSPLHFGNGTRLTVT.

V and J are TRBV4-1 and TRBJ1-1, with D maybe TRBD1 (5 bases). Trimming pared 0 bases from V and 4 bases from J, leaving 15 bases between. The CDR3 has 16 residues. The germline V gene has CDR1 MGHRA and CDR2 YSYEKL. CDR3 protein: CASSQDRRGFGTEAFF. CDR3 sequence (DNA): TGCGCCAGCAGCCAAGATAGAAGGGGATTCGGCACTGAAGCTTTCTTT.

The V gene is TRBV5-1, the J gene TRBJ2-7, with 7 bases that match TRBD1. The CDR3 has 14 amino acids. The junction had 8 bases not matched to a gene; V was cut back by 4 bases and J by 4 bases. Germline CDR1 and CDR2: SGHRS and YFSETQ. The CDR3 here is CASSTGQVGYEQYF. DNA of the CDR3: TGCGCCAGCAGCACCGGACAGGTAGGGTACGAGCAGTACTTC.

J is TRBJ2-7 and V is TRBV30; D might be TRBD2 (6 bases). Between the trimmed V and J ends, which lost 0 bases and 1 base, there was a span of 10 bases. From germline, CDR1 is GTSNPN and CDR2 SVGIG (reference sequence). The CDR3 is 14 amino acids. The CDR3 nucleotides read TGTGCCTGGAGTGTTGGGACTGTATCCTACGAGCAGTACTTC. It translates to CAWSVGTVSYEQYF.

The chain combines TRBV4-1 with TRBJ1-3, with D uncertain. V shed 0 bases and J shed 2 bases, with 14 bases lying between them. Germline CDR1 MGHRA, CDR2 YSYEKL. The CDR3 sequence is 17 residues long. CDR3 loop: CASSQEGRLGAGNTIYF. The CDR3 DNA sequence: TGCGCCAGCAGCCAAGAGGGCCGGCTCGGCGCTGGAAACACCATATATTTT.

The chain recombines TRBV19 with TRBJ1-5, with a tentative D call TRBD1 (6 bases). In germline, CDR1 is LNHDA, CDR2 SQIVND (reference sequence). V shed 1 base and J shed 9 bases, with 7 bases lying between them. The CDR3 length is 12 residues. The CDR3 DNA reads TGTGCCAGTAGTATAGGAGGGGGGCCCCAGCATTTT. This translates into CASSIGGGPQHF.

The chain joins TRBV19 to TRBJ2-5; 8 positions agree with TRBD2. There are 15 residues in the CDR3. Trimming at V came to 7 bases and at J to 5 bases, leaving 12 bases not matched to a gene. Germline V gene lookup returns CDR1 LNHDA and CDR2 SQIVND (reference sequence). The CDR3 region has the DNA TGTGCCAGTAAATCCTCGCGGGGGGTTCTGGAGACCCAGTACTTC. Translated, it gives CASKSSRGVLETQYF.

The chain's CDR3 is CASSPDRLPKAFF. CDR3 bases: TGTGCCAGCAGTCCTGACAGGTTGCCTAAAGCTTTCTTT. The chain uses TRBV7-2 and TRBJ1-1, with a tentative D call TRBD1 (6 bases). CDR3 length: 13 amino acids. In germline, CDR1 is SGHTA, CDR2 FQGNSA. The V and J ends lost 6 bases and 9 bases respectively, with 17 bases between them.

The J gene is TRBJ1-1, the V gene TRBV2; tentatively, D is TRBD1 (5 bases). The V end was cut by 5 bases, the J end by 0 bases, with 16 bases between. The CDR3 runs to 16 residues. Germline CDR1 is SNHLY and CDR2 is FYNNEI. The CDR3 DNA follows: TGTGCCAGCAGTTGGGGCAGCCTCCCCTTGAACACTGAAGCTTTCTTT. The encoded protein is CASSWGSLPLNTEAFF.

The chain links TRBV6-5 to TRBJ1-1, with TRBD1 identical over 8 bases. Per germline, CDR1 MNHEY and CDR2 SVGAGI. Trimming removed 6 bases from V and 1 base from J; junction bases left unmatched: 7. CDR3 length: 15 residues. CDR3 sequence (DNA): TGTGCCAGCAGATTCCCCGGACAGGGGAACACTGAAGCTTTCTTT. It translates to CASRFPGQGNTEAFF.

This chain uses TRBV27 with TRBJ1-3; no definite D call. Germline CDR1 and CDR2: MNHEY and SMNVEV (reference sequence). Trimming cost V 2 bases and J 2 bases, with 13 bases left between them. This CDR3 is 16 amino acids long. The CDR3 is CASSLTYVDTGNTIYF. DNA of the CDR3: TGTGCCAGCAGTTTAACGTACGTAGACACTGGAAACACCATATATTTT.

This clone was detected once. The rearrangement joins TRBV30 to TRBJ2-7; TRBD1 might be the D (6 bases). Germline loops: CDR1 GTSNPN, CDR2 SVGIG (reference sequence). The CDR3 consists of 14 residues. V dropped 5 bases and J dropped 2 bases, with 16 bases sitting between them. This CDR3 reads CAWARQVPPYEQYF. CDR3 nucleotides: TGTGCCTGGGCCAGACAGGTTCCCCCCTACGAGCAGTACTTC. The full variable domain, rest sourced from reference TRBV30 and TRBJ2-7, is SQTIHQWPATLVQPVGSPLSLECTVEGTSNPNLYWYRQAAGRGLQLLFYSVGIGQISSEVPQNLSASRPQDRQFILSSKKLLLSDSGFYLCAWARQVPPYEQYFGPGTRLTVT.

J is TRBJ1-6 and V is TRBV6-5; 10 nucleotides line up with TRBD1. V lost 0 bases to trimming and J lost 8 bases; unmatched junction nucleotides: 1. This CDR3 has 15 amino acids. CDR1 MNHEY and CDR2 SVGAGI come from the germline V gene. The chain's CDR3 is CASSYSGQGDSPLHF. The DNA of the CDR3 is TGTGCCAGCAGTTACTCCGGACAGGGGGATTCACCCCTCCACTTT.

In its sample, this clone was seen a few times. CDR3 DNA sequence: TGTGCCAGCAGCTTAGCACCCTTAGCGGGGGGGGGAGATACGCAGTATTTT. Protein: CASSLAPLAGGGDTQYF. The chain recombines TRBV7-8 with TRBJ2-3; 11 bases align to TRBD2. This CDR3 is built from 17 residues. V shed 0 bases, J shed 5 bases, and the junction held 7 bases outside the gene matches. Germline loops: CDR1 SGHVS, CDR2 FQNEAQ.

This clone was detected only once. The chain couples TRBV7-6 to TRBJ2-2; 9 bases are a match to TRBD2. The CDR3 runs 18 residues. Per the germline V gene, CDR1 is SGHVS and CDR2 is FNYEAQ. V lost 0 bases to trimming and J lost 6 bases; unmatched junction nucleotides: 11. In DNA form, the CDR3 reads TGTGCCAGCAGCTTAGCGTTTAAAGGACTAGCGAATTCCGGGGAGCTGTTTTTT. Translated, it gives CASSLAFKGLANSGELFF. Together with reference TRBV7-6 and TRBJ2-2, the CDR3 gives the full variable domain: GAGVSQSPRYKVTKRGQDVALRCDPISGHVSLYWYRQALGQGPEFLTYFNYEAQQDKSGLPNDRFSAERPEGSISTLTIQRTEQRDSAMYRCASSLAFKGLANSGELFFGEGSRLTVL.

This clone appeared a single time. This chain joins TRBV25-1 and TRBJ2-3; perhaps TRBD2 as D (6 bases). Trimming took off 7 bases at V and 4 bases at J, with 24 bases between the two ends. This CDR3 region has 17 residues. Germline V gene lookup returns CDR1 MGHDK and CDR2 SYGVNS. The CDR3 DNA reads as TGTGCCAGCACGGATCTCGGGAGCACGGAGGTTGCAGATACGCAGTATTTT. The encoded protein is CASTDLGSTEVADTQYF.

The chain links TRBV28 to TRBJ1-5; D might be TRBD1 (5 bases). V dropped 3 bases and J dropped 4 bases, with 7 bases sitting between them. The length of the CDR3 is 13 residues. Germline CDR1 reads MDHEN; CDR2 reads SYDVKM. The CDR3, as DNA: TGTGCCAGCAGTTTTGCAGGGAATCAGCCCCAGCATTTT. It is translated as CASSFAGNQPQHF.

This rearrangement joins TRBV5-1 to TRBJ1-1; D is undetermined. V was clipped by 0 bases and J by 3 bases, with 9 bases between them. This CDR3 contains 14 residues. Germline loops: CDR1 SGHRS, CDR2 YFSETQ. The CDR3 region is CASSLALADTEAFF. DNA for the CDR3: TGCGCCAGCAGCTTGGCATTGGCAGACACTGAAGCTTTCTTT. Full variable domain (outside the CDR3, taken from reference TRBV5-1 and TRBJ1-1): KAGVTQTPRYLIKTRGQQVTLSCSPISGHRSVSWYQQTPGQGLQFLFEYFSETQRNKGNFPGRFSGRQFSNSRSEMNVSTLELGDSALYLCASSLALADTEAFFGQGTRLTVV.

The chain couples TRBV7-2 to TRBJ1-5; possible D gene TRBD1, 5 bases. Trimming pared 5 bases from V and 2 bases from J, leaving 13 bases between. Germline values: CDR1 SGHTA, CDR2 FQGNSA. The CDR3 covers 15 residues. The CDR3 nucleotides are TGTGCCAGCAGCCGCGGGGGGGTGGGCAATCAGCCCCAGCATTTT. It codes for CASSRGGVGNQPQHF.

This chain joins TRBV2 and TRBJ1-4; 7 bases are shared with TRBD1. The CDR3 extends over 16 amino acids. Germline assignment: CDR1 SNHLY and CDR2 FYNNEI. J gave up 3 bases and V 1 base, and 5 bases lay outside the gene matches. CDR3 amino acids: CASSEDRGWANEKLFF. In DNA form, the CDR3 reads TGTGCCAGCAGTGAAGACAGGGGATGGGCTAATGAAAAACTGTTTTTT.

This chain connects TRBV7-9 to TRBJ1-5; tentatively, D is TRBD1 (6 bases). V dropped 5 bases and J dropped 5 bases, with 19 bases sitting between them. The CDR3 extends over 16 amino acids. Per the germline V gene, CDR1 is SEHNR and CDR2 is FQNEAQ (reference sequence). CDR3 in DNA: TGTGCCAGCAGCCCCGCGGGGGCGCAAGTTGATCAGCCCCAGCATTTT. Protein sequence: CASSPAGAQVDQPQHF. Looking up the rest from reference TRBV7-9 and TRBJ1-5 gives the full variable domain: DTGVSQNPRHKITKRGQNVTFRCDPISEHNRLYWYRQTLGQGPEFLTYFQNEAQLEKSRLLSDRFSAERPKGSFSTLEIQRTEQGDSAMYLCASSPAGAQVDQPQHFGDGTRLSIL.

This clone was picked up one time. This chain joins TRBV4-3 and TRBJ1-4, with D perhaps TRBD1 (5 bases). The CDR3 has 15 amino acids. Trimming took off 5 bases at V and 2 bases at J, with 12 bases between the two ends. Germline V gene sequence: CDR1 LGHNA, CDR2 YSLEER. CDR3 DNA sequence: TGCGCCAGCAGCTACAGGTCAGCGACTAATGAAAAACTGTTTTTT. This sequence encodes CASSYRSATNEKLFF.

The chain is built from TRBV18 and TRBJ2-7; TRBD1 agrees at 7 bases. Looked up from germline, CDR1 is KGHSH and CDR2 is LQKENI. Germline trimming cut 3 bases from V and 12 bases from J; bases unmatched to any gene: 14. The CDR3 is 14 residues long. The CDR3 bases are TGTGCCAGCTCACCGTTGGACAGGTTGGAAATTGGGTACTTC. This encodes CASSPLDRLEIGYF.

This rearrangement joins TRBV18 to TRBJ2-1; TRBD2 is a possible D gene (5 bases). This CDR3 contains 14 residues. Trimming removed 8 bases from V and 3 bases from J, with 14 bases in between. Germline V gene data show CDR1 as KGHSH and CDR2 as LQKENI. CDR3 protein: CASARAVNYNEQFF. The CDR3 nucleotides read TGTGCCAGCGCTCGAGCGGTCAACTACAATGAGCAGTTCTTC.

The gene calls are TRBV15 and TRBJ1-1; D is possibly TRBD1 (5 bases). There are 14 residues in the CDR3. V was clipped by 1 base and J by 7 bases, with 13 bases between them. Germline loops: CDR1 LNHNV, CDR2 YYDKDF (reference sequence). CDR3 region: CATSRVTGVVEAFF. Written as DNA, the CDR3 is TGTGCCACCAGCAGAGTCACGGGGGTAGTTGAAGCTTTCTTT.

This clone was observed a few times. An end of the junction differs from the germline gene, which may be a read error. The chain combines TRBV6-6 with TRBJ1-2; TRBD1 is a possible D gene (6 bases). Germline CDR1 and CDR2: MNHNY and SVGAGI (reference sequence). CDR3 size: 11 residues. The CDR3 region is CASRTQGWPSF. The CDR3 DNA reads TGTGCCAGCAGGACTCAGGGGTGGCCTTCCTTC.

The rearrangement links TRBV6-1 to TRBJ2-3; 11 positions agree with TRBD2. Germline CDR1 reads MNHNS; CDR2 reads SASEGT. The CDR3 covers 15 residues. Trimming took 7 bases from V and 2 from J; bases not matched to a gene: 5. In DNA form, the CDR3 reads TGTGCCAGCACCCCGGGACTAGCGGACACAGATACGCAGTATTTT. Its translation is CASTPGLADTDTQYF.